These 10 T cell receptor beta chains were sequenced from one sample in a study of shared clonotypes between healthy human individuals. TCRdb keeps only in-frame clones here, not all; method: immunoSEQ multiplex PCR. The repertoire holds around 510,000 clones, with roughly 95% as singletons. The sequenced sample was naive CD4+ T cells sorted from blood. Subset noted: CD45RA+ positively selected. Receptor source: a woman in her twenties or thirties in good health.

The chain couples TRBV10-2 to TRBJ2-1, with D uncertain. Trimming took off 1 base at V and 8 bases at J, with 6 bases between the two ends. The CDR3 runs to 12 residues. Germline lookup yields CDR1 WSHSY and CDR2 SAAADI. This CDR3 reads CASSEFRHEQFF. The CDR3 DNA reads TGCGCCAGCAGTGAGTTTCGCCATGAGCAGTTCTTC.

This rearrangement joins TRBV5-4 to TRBJ2-5, with D hard to call. Looked up from germline, CDR1 is SGHNT and CDR2 is YYREEE (reference sequence). Trimming left V 4 bases short and J 2 bases short, with 3 bases between. The CDR3 runs 11 residues. CDR3 sequence: CASSRQETQYF. Here the CDR3 DNA reads TGTGCCAGCAGCCGACAAGAGACCCAGTACTTC.

The chain uses TRBV19 and TRBJ2-7, with D unresolved. With 9 bases removed from V and 1 base from J, the gap between germline ends came to 13 bases. This CDR3 is built from 13 residues. The germline CDR1 and CDR2 sequences are LNHDA and SQIVND (reference sequence). The CDR3 reads CASKDGISYEQYF. In nucleotides, the CDR3 is TGTGCCAGCAAGGATGGGATTTCCTACGAGCAGTACTTC.

The chain is built from TRBV30 and TRBJ1-1, with a possible D match to TRBD1 (5 bases). This CDR3 is 15 amino acids long. V lost 0 bases and J 0 bases, leaving 11 bases between the germline ends. Germline assignment: CDR1 GTSNPN and CDR2 SVGIG (reference sequence). DNA for the CDR3: TGTGCCTGGAGTGTCGGTCAGGGATTGAACACTGAAGCTTTCTTT. Its translation: CAWSVGQGLNTEAFF.

The chain carries TRBV19 and TRBJ1-1; no clear D gene. This CDR3 contains 13 residues. Trimming shortened V by 10 bases and J by 2 bases, and 14 bases separated the two germline ends. In germline, CDR1 is LNHDA, CDR2 SQIVND (reference sequence). CDR3 nucleotides: TGTGCCACTACCGACACCTATAACACTGAAGCTTTCTTT. This sequence encodes CATTDTYNTEAFF. Full variable domain (outside the CDR3, taken from reference TRBV19 and TRBJ1-1): DGGITQSPKYLFRKEGQNVTLSCEQNLNHDAMYWYRQDPGQGLRLIYYSQIVNDFQKGDIAEGYSVSREKKESFPLTVTSAQKNPTAFYLCATTDTYNTEAFFGQGTRLTVV.

This chain connects TRBV18 to TRBJ2-2, with 8 nucleotides matching TRBD2. Germline assignment: CDR1 KGHSH and CDR2 LQKENI. V was clipped by 1 base and J by 3 bases; unmatched bases: 4. The CDR3 runs to 16 residues. CDR3 sequence reads: CASSPLSGSDTGELFF. The CDR3 DNA reads TGTGCCAGCTCACCACTGAGCGGGAGTGACACCGGGGAGCTGTTTTTT.

This sequence joins TRBV5-6 and TRBJ2-5; perhaps TRBD2 as D (6 bases). Germline CDR1 SGHDT, CDR2 YYEEEE. Deletions cut 3 bases from V and 11 bases from J, with 14 bases between. The CDR3 length is 12 residues. The CDR3 region is CASSSSSGEQYF. CDR3 coding DNA: TGTGCCAGCAGCTCGAGTTCGGGGGAGCAGTACTTC.

The rearrangement links TRBV27 to TRBJ1-2; no reliable D call. The germline V gene has CDR1 MNHEY and CDR2 SMNVEV (reference sequence). The germline V and J ends were trimmed by 4 bases and 4 bases, with 10 bases remaining between them. This CDR3 spans 13 amino acids. CDR3: CASSSTGSYGYTF. Written as DNA, the CDR3 is TGTGCCAGCAGTTCAACCGGGAGCTATGGCTACACCTTC.

The V gene is TRBV10-2, the J gene TRBJ2-7; TRBD2 matches at 11 bases. Germline CDR1 is WSHSY and CDR2 is SAAADI. The CDR3 sequence is 14 residues long. V was clipped by 6 bases and J by 4 bases; unmatched bases: 5. The CDR3 DNA reads as TGCGCCAGCAGAGGGACTAGCGGTCGGTACGAGCAGTACTTC. It encodes CASRGTSGRYEQYF.

The chain couples TRBV6-1 to TRBJ2-1, with D hard to call. Trimming took off 7 bases at V and 2 bases at J, with 21 bases between the two ends. Per the germline V gene, CDR1 is MNHNS and CDR2 is SASEGT. This CDR3 is built from 17 residues. CDR3 sequence reads: CASIEAAALSPYNEQFF. Here the CDR3 DNA reads TGTGCCAGCATCGAAGCTGCGGCCCTGAGCCCCTACAATGAGCAGTTCTTC.